This T cell receptor beta chain was documented in a study of control samples from healthy donors and cancer patients. Only in-frame clones appear in the TCRdb table, and some are missing; sequencing was by immunoSEQ multiplex PCR. Here the sample spans roughly 100,000 clones, about 90% being singletons. This clone was recorded once. In germline, CDR1 is SGHVS, CDR2 FQNEAQ. V lost 2 bases to trimming and J lost 4 bases, with 15 bases between them. The CDR3 runs to 15 residues. Input material: blood. This TCR came from a man aged 30 to 45 in good health. The chain recombines TRBV7-8 with TRBJ2-7, with a possible D match to TRBD1 (5 bases). The CDR3 sequence is CASSLSSRDGYEQYF. DNA of the CDR3: TGTGCCAGCAGCTTATCGTCCAGGGATGGGTACGAGCAGTACTTC.